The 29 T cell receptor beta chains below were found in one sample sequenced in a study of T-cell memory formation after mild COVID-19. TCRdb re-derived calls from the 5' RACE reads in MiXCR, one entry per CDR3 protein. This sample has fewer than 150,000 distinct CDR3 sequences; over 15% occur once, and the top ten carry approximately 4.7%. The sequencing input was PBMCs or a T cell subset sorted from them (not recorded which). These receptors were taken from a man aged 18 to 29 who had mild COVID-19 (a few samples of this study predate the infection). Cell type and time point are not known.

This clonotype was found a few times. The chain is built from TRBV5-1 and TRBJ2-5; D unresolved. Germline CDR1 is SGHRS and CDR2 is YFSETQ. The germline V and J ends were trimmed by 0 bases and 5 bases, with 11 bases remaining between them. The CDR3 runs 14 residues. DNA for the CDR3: TGCGCCAGCAGCTTGGTGTCCGAGCTGGAGACCCAGTACTTC. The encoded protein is CASSLVSELETQYF. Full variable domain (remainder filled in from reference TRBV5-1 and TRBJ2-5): KAGVTQTPRYLIKTRGQQVTLSCSPISGHRSVSWYQQTPGQGLQFLFEYFSETQRNKGNFPGRFSGRQFSNSRSEMNVSTLELGDSALYLCASSLVSELETQYFGPGTRLLVL.

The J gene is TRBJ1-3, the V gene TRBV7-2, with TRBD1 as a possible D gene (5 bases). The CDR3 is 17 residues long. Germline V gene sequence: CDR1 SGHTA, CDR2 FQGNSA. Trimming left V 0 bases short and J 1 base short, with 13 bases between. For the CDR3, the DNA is TGTGCCAGCAGCTTAGCGCTAGCCAGGGAATCTGGAAACACCATATATTTT. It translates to CASSLALARESGNTIYF.

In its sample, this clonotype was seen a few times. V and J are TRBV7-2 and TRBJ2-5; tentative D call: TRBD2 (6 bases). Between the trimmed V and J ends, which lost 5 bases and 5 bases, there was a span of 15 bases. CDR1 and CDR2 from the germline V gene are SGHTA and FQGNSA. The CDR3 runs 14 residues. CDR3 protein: CASSVTSSYETQYF. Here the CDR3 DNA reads TGTGCCAGCAGCGTCACTAGCAGCTATGAGACCCAGTACTTC.

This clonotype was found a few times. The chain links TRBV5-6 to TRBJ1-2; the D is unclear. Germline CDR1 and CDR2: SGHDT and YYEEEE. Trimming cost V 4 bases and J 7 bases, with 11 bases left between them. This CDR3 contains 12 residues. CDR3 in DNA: TGTGCCAGCAGCCAGATCCCAGGTGGCTACACCTTC. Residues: CASSQIPGGYTF. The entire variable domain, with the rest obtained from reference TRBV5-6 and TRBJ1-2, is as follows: DAGVTQSPTHLIKTRGQQVTLRCSPKSGHDTVSWYQQALGQGPQFIFQYYEEEERQRGNFPDRFSGHQFPNYSSELNVNALLLGDSALYLCASSQIPGGYTFGSGTRLTVV.

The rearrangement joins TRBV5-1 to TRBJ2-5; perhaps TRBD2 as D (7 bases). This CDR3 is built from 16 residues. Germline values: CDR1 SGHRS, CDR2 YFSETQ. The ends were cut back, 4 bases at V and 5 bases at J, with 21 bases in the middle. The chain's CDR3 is CASSNPGGGAGETQYF. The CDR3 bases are TGCGCCAGCAGCAACCCGGGCGGGGGCGCGGGGGAGACCCAGTACTTC.

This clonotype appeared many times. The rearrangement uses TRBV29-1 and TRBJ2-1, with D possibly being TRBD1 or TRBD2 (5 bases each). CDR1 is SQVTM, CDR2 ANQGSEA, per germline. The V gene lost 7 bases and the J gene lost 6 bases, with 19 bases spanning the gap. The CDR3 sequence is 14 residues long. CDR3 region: CSDRIQTGPNEQFF. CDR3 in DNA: TGCAGCGACCGGATACAGACGGGGCCCAATGAGCAGTTCTTC.

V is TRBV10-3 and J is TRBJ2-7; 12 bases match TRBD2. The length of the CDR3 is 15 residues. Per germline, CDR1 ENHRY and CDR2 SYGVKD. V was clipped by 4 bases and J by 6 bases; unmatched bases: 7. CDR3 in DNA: TGTGCCATCAGTGGGTCTAGCGGGGGGGTTGGCGAGCAGTACGTC. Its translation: CAISGSSGGVGEQYV.

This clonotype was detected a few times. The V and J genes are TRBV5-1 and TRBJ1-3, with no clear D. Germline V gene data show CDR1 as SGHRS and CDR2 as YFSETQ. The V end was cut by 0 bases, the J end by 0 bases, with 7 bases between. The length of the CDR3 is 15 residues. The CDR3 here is CASSLDYRSGNTIYF. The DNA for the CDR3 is TGCGCCAGCAGCTTGGATTACCGCTCTGGAAACACCATATATTTT.

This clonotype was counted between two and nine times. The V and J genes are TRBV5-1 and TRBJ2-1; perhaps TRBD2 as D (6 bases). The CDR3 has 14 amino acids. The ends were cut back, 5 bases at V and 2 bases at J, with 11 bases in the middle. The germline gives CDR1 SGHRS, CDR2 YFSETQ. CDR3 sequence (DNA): TGCGCCAGCAGGGGGACTCTCGCCTACAATGAGCAGTTCTTC. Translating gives CASRGTLAYNEQFF.

CDR3 coding DNA: TGTGCCAGCAGCTCGGGGGCCCTTGGACTCCAGAACACTGAAGCTTTCTTT. It is translated as CASSSGALGLQNTEAFF. The rearrangement links TRBV5-4 to TRBJ1-1, with a tentative D call TRBD1 (6 bases). The CDR3 length is 17 residues. Trimming stripped 3 bases from V and 1 base from J, with 19 bases between. Looked up from germline, CDR1 is SGHNT and CDR2 is YYREEE (reference sequence). Based on the CDR3 plus reference TRBV5-4 and TRBJ1-1, the full variable domain is ETGVTQSPTHLIKTRGQQVTLRCSSQSGHNTVSWYQQALGQGPQFIFQYYREEENGRGNFPPRFSGLQFPNYSSELNVNALELDDSALYLCASSSGALGLQNTEAFFGQGTRLTVV.

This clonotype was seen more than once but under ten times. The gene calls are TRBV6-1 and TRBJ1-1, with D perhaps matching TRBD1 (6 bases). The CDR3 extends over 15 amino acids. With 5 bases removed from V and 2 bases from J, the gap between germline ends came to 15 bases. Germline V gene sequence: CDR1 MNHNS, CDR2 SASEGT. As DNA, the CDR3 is TGTGCCAGCAGTTCACAAAAAGGGGGAAACACTGAAGCTTTCTTT. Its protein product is CASSSQKGGNTEAFF.

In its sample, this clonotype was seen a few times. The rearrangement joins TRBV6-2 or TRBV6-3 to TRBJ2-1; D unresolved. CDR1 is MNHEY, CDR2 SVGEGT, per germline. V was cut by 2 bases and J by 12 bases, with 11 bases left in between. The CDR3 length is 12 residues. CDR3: CASSYDRLWQFF. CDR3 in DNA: TGTGCCAGCAGTTACGATAGGCTTTGGCAGTTCTTC.

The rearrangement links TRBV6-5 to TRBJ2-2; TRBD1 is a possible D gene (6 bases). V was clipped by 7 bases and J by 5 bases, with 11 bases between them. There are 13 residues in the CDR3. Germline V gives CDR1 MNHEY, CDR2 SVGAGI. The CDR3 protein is CASNPQGTGELFF. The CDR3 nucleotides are TGTGCCAGCAACCCACAGGGAACCGGGGAGCTGTTTTTT.

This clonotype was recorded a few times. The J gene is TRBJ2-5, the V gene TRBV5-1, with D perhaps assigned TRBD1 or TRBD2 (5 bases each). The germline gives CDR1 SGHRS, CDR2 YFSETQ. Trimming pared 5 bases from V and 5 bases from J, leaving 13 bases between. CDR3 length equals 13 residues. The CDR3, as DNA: TGCGCCAGCAGTAGAGGGGACCCCGAGACCCAGTACTTC. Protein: CASSRGDPETQYF.

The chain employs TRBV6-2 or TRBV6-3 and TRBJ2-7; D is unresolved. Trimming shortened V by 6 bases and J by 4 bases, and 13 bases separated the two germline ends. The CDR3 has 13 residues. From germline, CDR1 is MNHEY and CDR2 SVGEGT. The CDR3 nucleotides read TGTGCCAGCAGCGCCCAGCGAATTTACGAGCAGTACGTC. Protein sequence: CASSAQRIYEQYV.

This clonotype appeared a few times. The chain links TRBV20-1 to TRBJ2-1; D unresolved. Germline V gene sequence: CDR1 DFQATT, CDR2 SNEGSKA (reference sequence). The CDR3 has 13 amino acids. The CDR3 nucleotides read TGCTTGCCCAGGATTAGCTCCTACAATGAGCAGTTCTTC. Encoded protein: CLPRISSYNEQFF.

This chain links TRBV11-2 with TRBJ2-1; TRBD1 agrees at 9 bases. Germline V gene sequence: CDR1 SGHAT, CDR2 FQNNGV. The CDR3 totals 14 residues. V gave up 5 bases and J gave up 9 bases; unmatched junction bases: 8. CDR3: CASSDRGAGGEQFF. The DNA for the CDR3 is TGTGCCAGCAGCGACAGGGGGGCGGGTGGTGAGCAGTTCTTC.

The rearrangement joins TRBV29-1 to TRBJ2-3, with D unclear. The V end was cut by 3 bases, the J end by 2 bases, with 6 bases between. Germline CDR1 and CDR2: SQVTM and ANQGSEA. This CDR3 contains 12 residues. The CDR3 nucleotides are TGCAGCGTTGATGGCTACACAGATACGCAGTATTTT. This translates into CSVDGYTDTQYF.

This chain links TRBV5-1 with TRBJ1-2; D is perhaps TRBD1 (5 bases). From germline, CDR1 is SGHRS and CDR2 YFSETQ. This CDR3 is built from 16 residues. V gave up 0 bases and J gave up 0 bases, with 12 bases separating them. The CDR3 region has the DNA TGCGCCAGCAGCTTGGGCCCCGGGACGTCTAACTATGGCTACACCTTC. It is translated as CASSLGPGTSNYGYTF.

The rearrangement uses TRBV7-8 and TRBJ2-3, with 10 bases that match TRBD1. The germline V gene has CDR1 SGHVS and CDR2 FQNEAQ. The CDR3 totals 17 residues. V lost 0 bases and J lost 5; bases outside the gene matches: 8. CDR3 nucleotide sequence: TGTGCCAGCAGCTTAGCCCCCTGGGACAGGGGTGGAGATACGCAGTATTTT. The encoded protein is CASSLAPWDRGGDTQYF.

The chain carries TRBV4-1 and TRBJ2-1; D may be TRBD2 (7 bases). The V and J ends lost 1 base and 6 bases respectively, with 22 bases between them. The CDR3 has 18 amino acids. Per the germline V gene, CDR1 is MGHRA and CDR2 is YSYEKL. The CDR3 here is CASSQVAPRGGGPNEQFF. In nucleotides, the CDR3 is TGCGCCAGCAGCCAAGTGGCCCCTCGAGGGGGGGGGCCCAATGAGCAGTTCTTC.

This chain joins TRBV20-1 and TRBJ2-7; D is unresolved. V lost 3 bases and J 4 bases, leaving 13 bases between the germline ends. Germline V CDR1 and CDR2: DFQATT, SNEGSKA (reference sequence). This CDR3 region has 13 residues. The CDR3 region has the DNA TGCAGTGCTAGCGATGAGATAAGTTACGAGCAGTACTTC. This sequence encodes CSASDEISYEQYF.

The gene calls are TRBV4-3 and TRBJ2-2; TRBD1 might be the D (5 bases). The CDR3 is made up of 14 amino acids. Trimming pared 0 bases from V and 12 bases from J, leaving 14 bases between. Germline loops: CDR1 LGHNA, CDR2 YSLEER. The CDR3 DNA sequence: TGCGCCAGCAGCCAAGAATTGCCGGACACCCAGCTGTTTTTT. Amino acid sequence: CASSQELPDTQLFF.

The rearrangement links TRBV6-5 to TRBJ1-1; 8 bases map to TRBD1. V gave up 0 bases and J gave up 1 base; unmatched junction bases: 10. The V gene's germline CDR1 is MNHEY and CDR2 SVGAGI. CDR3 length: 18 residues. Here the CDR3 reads CASSYSSGGHFRNTEAFF. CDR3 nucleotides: TGTGCCAGCAGTTACTCTTCAGGGGGCCATTTTAGGAACACTGAAGCTTTCTTT.

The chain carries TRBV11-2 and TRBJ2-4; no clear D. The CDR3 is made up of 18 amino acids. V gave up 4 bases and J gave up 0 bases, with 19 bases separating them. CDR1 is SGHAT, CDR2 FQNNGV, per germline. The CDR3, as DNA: TGTGCCAGCAGCTCCGTCCGAGGCTTGGACCTAGCCAAAAACATTCAGTACTTC. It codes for CASSSVRGLDLAKNIQYF.

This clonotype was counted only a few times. CDR3 residues: CASSPMTALSGYTF. CDR3 in DNA: TGTGCCAGCAGCCCCATGACAGCTCTCAGTGGCTACACCTTC. This chain joins TRBV9 and TRBJ1-2; TRBD1 might be the D (5 bases). Germline CDR1 reads SGDLS; CDR2 reads YYNGEE. Trimming took off 4 bases at V and 7 bases at J, with 17 bases between the two ends. The CDR3 consists of 14 residues. Variable domain in full (rest from reference TRBV9 and TRBJ1-2): DSGVTQTPKHLITATGQRVTLRCSPRSGDLSVYWYQQSLDQGLQFLIQYYNGEERAKGNILERFSAQQFPDLHSELNLSSLELGDSALYFCASSPMTALSGYTFGSGTRLTVV.

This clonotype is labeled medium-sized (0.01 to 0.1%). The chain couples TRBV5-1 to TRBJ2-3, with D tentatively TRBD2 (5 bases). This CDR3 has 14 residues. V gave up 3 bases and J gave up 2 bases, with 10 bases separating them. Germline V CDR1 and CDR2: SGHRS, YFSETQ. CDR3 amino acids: CASSWTPVTDTQYF. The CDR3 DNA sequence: TGCGCCAGCAGCTGGACTCCTGTCACAGATACGCAGTATTTT.

The CDR3 spells CASSPGPNEKLFF. The CDR3 nucleotides are TGTGCCAGCAGCCCGGGTCCTAATGAAAAACTGTTTTTT. This rearrangement joins TRBV6-1 to TRBJ1-4; no clear D. Trimming removed 6 bases from V and 3 bases from J, with 8 bases in between. The CDR3 sequence is 13 residues long. CDR1 and CDR2 (germline): MNHNS, SASEGT.

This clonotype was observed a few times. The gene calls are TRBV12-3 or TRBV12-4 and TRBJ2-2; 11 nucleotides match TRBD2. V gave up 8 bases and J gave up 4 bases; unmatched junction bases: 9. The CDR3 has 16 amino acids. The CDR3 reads CASRLAGTSLTGELFF. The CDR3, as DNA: TGTGCCAGCCGACTAGCGGGGACATCCCTCACCGGGGAGCTGTTTTTT.